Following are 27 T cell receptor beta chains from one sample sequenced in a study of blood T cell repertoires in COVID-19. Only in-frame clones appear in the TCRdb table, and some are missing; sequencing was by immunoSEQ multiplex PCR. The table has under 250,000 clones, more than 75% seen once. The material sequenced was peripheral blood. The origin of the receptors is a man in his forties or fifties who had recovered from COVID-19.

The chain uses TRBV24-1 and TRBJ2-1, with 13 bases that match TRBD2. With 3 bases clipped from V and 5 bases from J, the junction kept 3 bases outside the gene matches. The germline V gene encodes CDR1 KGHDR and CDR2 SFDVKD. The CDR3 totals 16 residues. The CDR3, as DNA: TGTGCCACCAGTGATATCGGGACTAGCGGGAACAATGAGCAGTTCTTC. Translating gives CATSDIGTSGNNEQFF.

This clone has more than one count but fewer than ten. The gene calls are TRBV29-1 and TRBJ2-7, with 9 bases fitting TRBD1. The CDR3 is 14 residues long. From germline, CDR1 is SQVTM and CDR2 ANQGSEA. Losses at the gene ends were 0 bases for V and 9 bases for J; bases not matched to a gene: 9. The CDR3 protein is CSVEEWGTGLVQYF. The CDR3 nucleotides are TGCAGCGTTGAAGAATGGGGGACAGGGCTAGTGCAGTACTTC.

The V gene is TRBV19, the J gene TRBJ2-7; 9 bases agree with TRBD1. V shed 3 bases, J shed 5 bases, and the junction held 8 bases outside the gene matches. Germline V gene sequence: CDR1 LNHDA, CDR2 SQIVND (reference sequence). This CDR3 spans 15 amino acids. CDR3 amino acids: CASSMSSGQGHEQYF. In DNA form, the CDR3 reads TGTGCCAGTAGTATGTCCTCGGGACAGGGCCACGAGCAGTACTTC.

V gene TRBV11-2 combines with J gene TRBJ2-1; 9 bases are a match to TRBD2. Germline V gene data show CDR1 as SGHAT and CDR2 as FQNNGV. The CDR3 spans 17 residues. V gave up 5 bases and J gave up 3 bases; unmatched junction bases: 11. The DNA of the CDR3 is TGTGCCAGCAGCCTAATAATAGCGGGAGTGTACTACAATGAGCAGTTCTTC. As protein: CASSLIIAGVYYNEQFF.

The CDR3 coding sequence is TGTGCCAGCAGTTTAACTTACGAGCAGTACTTC. Protein product: CASSLTYEQYF. The chain joins TRBV28 to TRBJ2-7, with unresolved D. The CDR3 extends over 11 amino acids. The V end lost 2 bases, the J end lost 4 bases, and 3 bases lay between the germline ends. The germline CDR1 and CDR2 sequences are MDHEN and SYDVKM.

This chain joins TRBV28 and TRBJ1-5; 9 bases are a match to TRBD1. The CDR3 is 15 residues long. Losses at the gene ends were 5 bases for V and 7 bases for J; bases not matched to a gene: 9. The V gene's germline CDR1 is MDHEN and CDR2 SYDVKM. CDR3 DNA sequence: TGTGCCAGCAGTGAGACTGGACAGGGGATGCAGCCCCAGCATTTT. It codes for CASSETGQGMQPQHF.

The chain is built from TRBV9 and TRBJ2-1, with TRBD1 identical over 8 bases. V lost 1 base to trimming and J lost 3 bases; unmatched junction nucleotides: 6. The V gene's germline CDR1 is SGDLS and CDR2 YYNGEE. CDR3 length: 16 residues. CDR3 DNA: TGTGCCAGCAGCGTACGACAGGGGCCCGGCTACAATGAGCAGTTCTTC. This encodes CASSVRQGPGYNEQFF.

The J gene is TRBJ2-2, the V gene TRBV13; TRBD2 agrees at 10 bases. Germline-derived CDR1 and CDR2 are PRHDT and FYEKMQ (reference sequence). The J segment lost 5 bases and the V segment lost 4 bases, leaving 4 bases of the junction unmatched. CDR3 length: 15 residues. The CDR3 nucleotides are TGTGCCAGCAGCTCAGCACTAGCGGGAACCGGGGAGCTGTTTTTT. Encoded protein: CASSSALAGTGELFF.

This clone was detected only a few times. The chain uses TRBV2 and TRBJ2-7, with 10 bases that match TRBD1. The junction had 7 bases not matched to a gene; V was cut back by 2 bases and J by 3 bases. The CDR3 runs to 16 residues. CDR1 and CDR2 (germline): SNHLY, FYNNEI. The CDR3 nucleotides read TGTGCCAGCAGTGAACCACGACAGGGGGCGAACTACGAGCAGTACTTC. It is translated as CASSEPRQGANYEQYF.

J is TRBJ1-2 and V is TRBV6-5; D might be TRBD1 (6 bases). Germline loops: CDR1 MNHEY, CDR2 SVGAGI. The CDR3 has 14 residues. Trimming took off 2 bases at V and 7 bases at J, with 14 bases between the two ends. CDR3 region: CASSYDGGLAGYTF. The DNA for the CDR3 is TGTGCCAGCAGTTACGACGGGGGGCTCGCTGGCTACACCTTC.

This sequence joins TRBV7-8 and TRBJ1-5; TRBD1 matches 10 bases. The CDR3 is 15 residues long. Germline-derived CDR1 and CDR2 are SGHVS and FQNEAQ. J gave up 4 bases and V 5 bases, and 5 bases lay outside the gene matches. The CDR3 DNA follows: TGTGCCAGCAGCATAGGGACAGGGGCTAATCAGCCCCAGCATTTT. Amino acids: CASSIGTGANQPQHF. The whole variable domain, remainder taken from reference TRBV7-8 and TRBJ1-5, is GAGVSQSPRYKVAKRGQDVALRCDPISGHVSLFWYQQALGQGPEFLTYFQNEAQLDKSGLPSDRFFAERPEGSVSTLKIQRTQQEDSAVYLCASSIGTGANQPQHFGDGTRLSIL.

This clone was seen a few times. This CDR3 is CASSQRGSTGEQYF. The CDR3 DNA reads TGTGCCAGCAGCCAGAGGGGGTCGACTGGCGAGCAGTACTTC. The rearrangement uses TRBV3-1 (or the pseudogene TRBV3-2) and TRBJ2-7; TRBD1 is a possible D gene (6 bases). The CDR3 is 14 residues long. Germline V gives CDR1 LGHDT, CDR2 YNNKEL (reference sequence). V was clipped by 3 bases and J by 6 bases, with 15 bases between them.

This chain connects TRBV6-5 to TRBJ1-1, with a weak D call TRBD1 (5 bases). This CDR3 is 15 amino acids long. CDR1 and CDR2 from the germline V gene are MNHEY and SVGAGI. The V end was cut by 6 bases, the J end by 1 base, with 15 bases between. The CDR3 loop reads CASSSLATGNTEAFF. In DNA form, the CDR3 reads TGTGCCAGCAGCTCGCTTGCCACAGGGAACACTGAAGCTTTCTTT.

The CDR3 DNA follows: TGTGCCAGCAACACGGGACACTCCTACGAGCAGTACTTC. This encodes CASNTGHSYEQYF. V gene TRBV28 combines with J gene TRBJ2-7, with a tentative D call TRBD1 (6 bases). This CDR3 has 13 residues. Germline-derived CDR1 and CDR2 are MDHEN and SYDVKM. V lost 7 bases to trimming and J lost 0 bases, with 10 bases between them.

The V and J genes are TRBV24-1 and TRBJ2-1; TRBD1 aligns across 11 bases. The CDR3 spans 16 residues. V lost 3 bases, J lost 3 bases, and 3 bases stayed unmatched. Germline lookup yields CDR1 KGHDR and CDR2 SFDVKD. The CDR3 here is CATSDMGQGDYNEQFF. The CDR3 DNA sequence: TGTGCCACCAGTGATATGGGACAGGGGGACTACAATGAGCAGTTCTTC.

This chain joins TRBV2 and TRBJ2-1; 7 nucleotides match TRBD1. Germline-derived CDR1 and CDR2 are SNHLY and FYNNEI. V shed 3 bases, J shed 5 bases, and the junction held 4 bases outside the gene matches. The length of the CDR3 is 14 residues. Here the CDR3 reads CASSDRGFNNEQFF. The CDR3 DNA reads TGTGCCAGCAGTGACAGGGGGTTTAACAATGAGCAGTTCTTC.

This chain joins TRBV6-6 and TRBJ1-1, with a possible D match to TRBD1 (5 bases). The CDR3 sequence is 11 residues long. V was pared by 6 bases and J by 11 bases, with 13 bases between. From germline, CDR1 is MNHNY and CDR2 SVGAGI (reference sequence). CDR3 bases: TGTGCCAGCAGATCGCAGGGTAACGCTTTCTTT. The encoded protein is CASRSQGNAFF.

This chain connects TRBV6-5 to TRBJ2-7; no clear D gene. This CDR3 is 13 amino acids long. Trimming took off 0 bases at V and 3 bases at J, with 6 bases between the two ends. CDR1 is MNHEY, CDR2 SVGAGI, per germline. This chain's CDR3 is CASSYSWLYEQYF. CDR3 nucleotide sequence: TGTGCCAGCAGTTACTCTTGGCTCTACGAGCAGTACTTC.

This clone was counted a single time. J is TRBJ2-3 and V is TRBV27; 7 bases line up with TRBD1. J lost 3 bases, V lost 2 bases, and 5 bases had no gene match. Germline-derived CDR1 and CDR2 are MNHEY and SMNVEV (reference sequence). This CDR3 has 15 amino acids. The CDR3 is CASSLGQAGTDTQYF. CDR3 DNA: TGTGCCAGCAGTTTAGGACAGGCAGGGACAGATACGCAGTATTTT.

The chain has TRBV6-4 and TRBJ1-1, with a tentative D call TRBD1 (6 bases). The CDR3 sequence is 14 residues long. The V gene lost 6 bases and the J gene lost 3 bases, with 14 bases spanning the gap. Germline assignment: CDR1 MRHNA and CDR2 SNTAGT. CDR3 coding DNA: TGTGCCAGCAGGAATGGGGGCAGGGACACTGAAGCTTTCTTT. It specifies CASRNGGRDTEAFF.

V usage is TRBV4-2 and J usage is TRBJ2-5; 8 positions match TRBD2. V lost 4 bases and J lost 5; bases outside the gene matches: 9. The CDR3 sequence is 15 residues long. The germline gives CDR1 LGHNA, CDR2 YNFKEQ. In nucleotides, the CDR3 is TGTGCCAGCAGCCCTGTCGCGGGAGGTTGGGAGACCCAGTACTTC. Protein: CASSPVAGGWETQYF.

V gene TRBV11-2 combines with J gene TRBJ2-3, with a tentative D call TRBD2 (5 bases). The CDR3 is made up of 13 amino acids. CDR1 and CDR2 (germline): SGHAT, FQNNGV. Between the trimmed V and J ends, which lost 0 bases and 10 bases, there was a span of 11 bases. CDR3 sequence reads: CASSLDLGSSQYF. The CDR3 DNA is TGTGCCAGCAGCTTAGATTTGGGGAGTTCGCAGTATTTT. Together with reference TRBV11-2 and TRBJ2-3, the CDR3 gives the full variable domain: EAGVAQSPRYKIIEKRQSVAFWCNPISGHATLYWYQQILGQGPKLLIQFQNNGVVDDSQLPKDRFSAERLKGVDSTLKIQPAKLEDSAVYLCASSLDLGSSQYFGPGTRLTVL.

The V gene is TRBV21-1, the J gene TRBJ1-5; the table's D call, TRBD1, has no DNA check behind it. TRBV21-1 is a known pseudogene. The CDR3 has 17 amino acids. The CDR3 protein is CASSKSGDRFSNQPQHF. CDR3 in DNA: TGTGCCAGCAGCAAAAGCGGGGACAGGTTTAGCAATCAGCCCCAGCATTTT.

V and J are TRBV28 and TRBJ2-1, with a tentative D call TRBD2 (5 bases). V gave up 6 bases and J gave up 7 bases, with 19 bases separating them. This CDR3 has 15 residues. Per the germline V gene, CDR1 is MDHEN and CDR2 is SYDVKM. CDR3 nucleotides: TGTGCCAGCAGAGGCCCGGGGAAATCTCGAAATGAGCAGTTCTTC. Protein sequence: CASRGPGKSRNEQFF.

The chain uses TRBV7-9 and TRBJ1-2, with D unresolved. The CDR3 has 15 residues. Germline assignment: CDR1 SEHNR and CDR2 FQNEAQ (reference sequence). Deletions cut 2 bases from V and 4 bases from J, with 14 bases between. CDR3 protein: CASSLLGWEAYGYTF. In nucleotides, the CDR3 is TGTGCCAGCAGCTTACTTGGGTGGGAGGCCTATGGCTACACCTTC.

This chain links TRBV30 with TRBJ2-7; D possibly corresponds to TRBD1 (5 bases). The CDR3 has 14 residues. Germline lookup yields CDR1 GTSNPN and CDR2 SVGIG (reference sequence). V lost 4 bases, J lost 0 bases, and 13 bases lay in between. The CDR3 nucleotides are TGTGCCTGGAAAAAGGGGCCCTCCTCCTACGAGCAGTACTTC. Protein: CAWKKGPSSYEQYF.

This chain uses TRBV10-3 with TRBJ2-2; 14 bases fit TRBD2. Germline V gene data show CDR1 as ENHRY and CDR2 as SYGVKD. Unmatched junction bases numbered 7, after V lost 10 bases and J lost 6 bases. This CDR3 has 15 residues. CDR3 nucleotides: TGTGCCACCGGACTAGCGGGAGGTAGGGCCGGGGAGCTGTTTTTT. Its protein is CATGLAGGRAGELFF.